The 25 T cell receptor beta chains below all came from one sample that was sequenced in a study of blood T cell repertoires in COVID-19. Profiled with immunoSEQ multiplex PCR; TCRdb holds only in-frame clones, not every one. The data show about 310,000 clones, 90% seen once. The sample comprised peripheral blood. These receptor sequences come from a woman aged 40-49 years with COVID-19, enrolled during active disease.

The chain has TRBV6-6 and TRBJ1-1; D is unclear. V gave up 0 bases and J gave up 2 bases, with 10 bases separating them. CDR1 is MNHNY, CDR2 SVGAGI, per germline (reference sequence). This CDR3 contains 15 residues. CDR3 protein: CASSYSETRNTEAFF. The CDR3 DNA reads as TGTGCCAGCAGTTACTCCGAGACACGCAACACTGAAGCTTTCTTT.

V and J are TRBV6-6 and TRBJ2-7, with D hard to call. Between the trimmed V and J ends, which lost 6 bases and 3 bases, there was a span of 6 bases. The CDR3 totals 11 residues. Germline V gene sequence: CDR1 MNHNY, CDR2 SVGAGI (reference sequence). The CDR3 loop is CASRSNYEQYF. Here the CDR3 DNA reads TGTGCCAGCAGATCCAACTACGAGCAGTACTTC.

This chain connects TRBV5-1 to TRBJ2-1; 11 nucleotides line up with TRBD2. V trimming: 7 bases; J trimming: 11 bases; junction bases outside the gene matches: 11. Germline V lookup: CDR1 SGHRS, CDR2 YFSETQ. The CDR3 is 14 residues long. CDR3 amino acids: CASGMTSGAEKQFF. In DNA form, the CDR3 reads TGCGCCAGCGGGATGACTAGCGGGGCTGAGAAGCAGTTCTTC.

The V call is TRBV5-1, the J call TRBJ1-2; TRBD1 matches at 9 bases. The trim removed 4 bases at V and 4 bases at J, leaving 8 bases unmatched. Germline lookup yields CDR1 SGHRS and CDR2 YFSETQ. CDR3 size: 15 residues. As DNA, the CDR3 is TGCGCCAGCAGCCCGGCCGGGACAGGGAGCTATGGCTACACCTTC. Protein sequence: CASSPAGTGSYGYTF.

V gene TRBV30 combines with J gene TRBJ2-2; the D is unclear. The V gene's germline CDR1 is GTSNPN and CDR2 SVGIG (reference sequence). The CDR3 spans 11 residues. V lost 5 bases and J 2 bases, leaving 3 bases between the germline ends. As DNA, the CDR3 is TGTGCCTGGCAAAACACCGGGGAGCTGTTTTTT. Protein sequence: CAWQNTGELFF.

The V and J genes are TRBV6-5 and TRBJ1-4; D is unresolved. The CDR3 has 14 amino acids. Germline loops: CDR1 MNHEY, CDR2 SVGAGI. With 7 bases removed from V and 0 bases from J, the gap between germline ends came to 9 bases. The CDR3 DNA is TGTGCCAGCACCTACCGAGCAACTAATGAAAAACTGTTTTTT. It encodes CASTYRATNEKLFF.

The chain employs TRBV7-9 and TRBJ2-3; 7 bases match TRBD1. V trimming: 5 bases; J trimming: 2 bases; junction bases outside the gene matches: 13. The CDR3 consists of 17 residues. Germline V CDR1 and CDR2: SEHNR, FQNEAQ (reference sequence). CDR3 in DNA: TGTGCCAGCAGCCCCGGGACAGAGGGGCCCCTCACAGATACGCAGTATTTT. It is translated as CASSPGTEGPLTDTQYF. The whole variable domain, filled in from reference TRBV7-9 and TRBJ2-3, reads DTGVSQNPRHKITKRGQNVTFRCDPISEHNRLYWYRQTLGQGPEFLTYFQNEAQLEKSRLLSDRFSAERPKGSFSTLEIQRTEQGDSAMYLCASSPGTEGPLTDTQYFGPGTRLTVL.

This clone was seen a few times. The V and J genes are TRBV5-4 and TRBJ1-1; D perhaps matches TRBD1 (6 bases). Deletions cut 4 bases from V and 4 bases from J, with 14 bases between. Germline V gene data show CDR1 as SGHNT and CDR2 as YYREEE (reference sequence). The CDR3 consists of 14 residues. This CDR3 is CASSGQSWSTEAFF. Written as DNA, the CDR3 is TGTGCCAGCAGCGGACAGTCGTGGAGCACTGAAGCTTTCTTT.

This chain links TRBV7-6 with TRBJ2-3; 8 bases map to TRBD1. The CDR3 length is 15 residues. Per the germline V gene, CDR1 is SGHVS and CDR2 is FNYEAQ. Trimming cost V 5 bases and J 2 bases; bases outside gene matches: 6. DNA for the CDR3: TGTGCCAGCAGCCTAATGGACAGGGACACAGATACGCAGTATTTT. Protein product: CASSLMDRDTDTQYF.

The rearrangement links TRBV16 to TRBJ1-2; D may be TRBD1 (5 bases). Germline assignment: CDR1 KGHSY and CDR2 FQNENV. This CDR3 is built from 13 residues. Between the trimmed V and J ends, which lost 4 bases and 4 bases, there was a span of 10 bases. The DNA for the CDR3 is TGTGCCAGCAGCCCAGGGCATAGCTATGGCTACACCTTC. Translating it yields CASSPGHSYGYTF.

In its sample, this clone was seen a few times. The chain carries TRBV7-9 and TRBJ1-6, with TRBD1 identical over 7 bases. The CDR3 has 14 residues. With V trimmed by 6 bases and J by 8 bases, 7 bases remained unmatched. Germline V gives CDR1 SEHNR, CDR2 FQNEAQ (reference sequence). The chain's CDR3 is CASSQTGDHSPLHF. CDR3 in DNA: TGTGCCAGCAGTCAAACAGGGGACCATTCACCCCTCCACTTT.

V usage is TRBV27 and J usage is TRBJ1-2; TRBD1 matches 7 bases. Germline assignment: CDR1 MNHEY and CDR2 SMNVEV (reference sequence). After removal of 6 bases from V and 8 bases from J, the junction contained 9 bases not matched to a gene. This CDR3 is built from 13 residues. This CDR3 is CASRPTGKSGYTF. In DNA form, the CDR3 reads TGTGCCAGCAGACCGACAGGGAAAAGCGGCTACACCTTC.

There are a few counts of this clone. V is TRBV6-4 and J is TRBJ2-2; TRBD1 matches at 9 bases. After removal of 3 bases from V and 3 bases from J, the junction contained 5 bases not matched to a gene. CDR1 is MRHNA, CDR2 SNTAGT, per germline. The CDR3 is made up of 16 amino acids. The CDR3 loop reads CASSERTGDDTGELFF. CDR3 bases: TGTGCCAGCAGTGAGAGGACAGGGGATGACACCGGGGAGCTGTTTTTT.

The rearrangement joins TRBV29-1 to TRBJ2-1, with 11 nucleotides matching TRBD2. Germline-derived CDR1 and CDR2 are SQVTM and ANQGSEA. This CDR3 comprises 17 residues. Unmatched junction bases numbered 5, after V lost 1 base and J lost 0 bases. This CDR3 is CSVEVLAGGRSYNEQFF. CDR3 nucleotide sequence: TGCAGCGTTGAAGTTCTAGCGGGAGGCCGCTCCTACAATGAGCAGTTCTTC.

The chain is built from TRBV30 and TRBJ1-1; tentatively, D is TRBD1 (5 bases). The CDR3 totals 14 residues. From germline, CDR1 is GTSNPN and CDR2 SVGIG (reference sequence). V dropped 4 bases and J dropped 0 bases, with 12 bases sitting between them. The CDR3 loop is CAWKGWALNTEAFF. The CDR3 nucleotides are TGTGCCTGGAAGGGGTGGGCCCTGAACACTGAAGCTTTCTTT.

The chain uses TRBV7-2 and TRBJ1-3, with D tentatively TRBD1 (5 bases). The V end lost 8 bases, the J end lost 2 bases, and 16 bases lay between the germline ends. Looked up from germline, CDR1 is SGHTA and CDR2 is FQGNSA. The CDR3 consists of 15 residues. The CDR3 spells CASSNGGSAGNTIYF. The CDR3 nucleotides read TGTGCCAGCTCCAACGGGGGGTCGGCTGGAAACACCATATATTTT.

The genes are TRBV6-2 or TRBV6-3 and TRBJ2-7, with D possibly being TRBD1 (6 bases). Germline CDR1 reads MNHEY; CDR2 reads SVGEGT. Between the trimmed V and J ends, which lost 5 bases and 3 bases, there was a span of 17 bases. The length of the CDR3 is 15 residues. The CDR3 spells CASSVGTPLFYEQYF. The CDR3 DNA is TGTGCCAGCAGTGTCGGGACACCTCTTTTCTACGAGCAGTACTTC.

The chain combines TRBV7-2 with TRBJ2-7; 13 bases align to TRBD2. CDR1 and CDR2 (germline): SGHTA, FQGNSA. The CDR3 length is 19 residues. With V trimmed by 2 bases and J by 2 bases, 12 bases remained unmatched. The CDR3 sequence: CASSLFPYGLAGDPYEQYF. DNA of the CDR3: TGTGCCAGCAGCTTATTCCCCTACGGACTAGCGGGAGATCCCTACGAGCAGTACTTC.

The chain carries TRBV27 and TRBJ1-1; D gene ambiguous. Germline CDR1 is MNHEY and CDR2 is SMNVEV (reference sequence). Trimming removed 3 bases at V and 4 bases at J, with 12 bases between. The CDR3 has 14 residues. The CDR3 loop reads CASSFQAGGTEAFF. DNA for the CDR3: TGTGCCAGCAGTTTCCAGGCAGGAGGCACTGAAGCTTTCTTT.

The gene calls are TRBV27 and TRBJ1-2, with D maybe TRBD1 (5 bases). Trimming removed 4 bases at V and 1 base at J, with 16 bases between. There are 16 residues in the CDR3. Germline values: CDR1 MNHEY, CDR2 SMNVEV (reference sequence). CDR3 loop: CASSSTERVINYGYTF. DNA for the CDR3: TGTGCCAGCAGTTCGACAGAGCGGGTTATTAACTATGGCTACACCTTC.

The chain is built from TRBV11-2 and TRBJ2-1, with 7 bases matching TRBD2. Germline assignment: CDR1 SGHAT and CDR2 FQNNGV. CDR3 length: 14 residues. J lost 5 bases, V lost 8 bases, and 9 bases had no gene match. Written as DNA, the CDR3 is TGTGCCAGCGACCTGGCGGGAGTAAACAATGAGCAGTTCTTC. As protein: CASDLAGVNNEQFF.

This clone was seen a single time. The chain employs TRBV7-8 and TRBJ1-6; D gene unclear. V shed 5 bases and J shed 6 bases, with 11 bases lying between them. Germline CDR1 is SGHVS and CDR2 is FQNEAQ. There are 14 residues in the CDR3. Here the CDR3 reads CASSPRGLNSPLHF. As DNA, the CDR3 is TGTGCCAGCAGCCCCCGGGGTCTTAATTCACCCCTCCACTTT. The variable domain in full, completed from reference TRBV7-8 and TRBJ1-6, reads GAGVSQSPRYKVAKRGQDVALRCDPISGHVSLFWYQQALGQGPEFLTYFQNEAQLDKSGLPSDRFFAERPEGSVSTLKIQRTQQEDSAVYLCASSPRGLNSPLHFGNGTRLTVT.

CDR3 amino acids: CASSSGTPNNEQFF. In DNA, the CDR3 is TGCGCCAGCAGTTCCGGGACTCCAAACAATGAGCAGTTCTTC. The chain joins TRBV10-2 to TRBJ2-1, with D possibly TRBD2 on 6 matching bases. The CDR3 contains 14 residues. The ends were cut back, 5 bases at V and 5 bases at J, with 13 bases in the middle. CDR1 is WSHSY and CDR2 is SAAADI in the germline V gene.

The CDR3 sequence: CASSYSYQGTAFF. CDR3 DNA: TGTGCCAGCAGTTACTCGTACCAGGGAACAGCTTTCTTT. The V and J genes are TRBV6-2 or TRBV6-3 and TRBJ1-1, with D possibly matching TRBD1 (5 bases). Trimming stripped 0 bases from V and 10 bases from J, with 12 bases between. The CDR3 covers 13 residues. Germline loops: CDR1 MNHEY, CDR2 SVGEGT.

In its sample, this clone was seen once. This chain uses TRBV7-2 with TRBJ2-3; 8 bases fit TRBD2. Germline assignment: CDR1 SGHTA and CDR2 FQGNSA. The CDR3 covers 16 residues. The J segment lost 4 bases and the V segment lost 1 base, leaving 7 bases of the junction unmatched. The CDR3 protein is CASSLELAARADTQYF. Here the CDR3 DNA reads TGTGCCAGCAGCTTAGAACTAGCGGCCAGAGCAGATACGCAGTATTTT.